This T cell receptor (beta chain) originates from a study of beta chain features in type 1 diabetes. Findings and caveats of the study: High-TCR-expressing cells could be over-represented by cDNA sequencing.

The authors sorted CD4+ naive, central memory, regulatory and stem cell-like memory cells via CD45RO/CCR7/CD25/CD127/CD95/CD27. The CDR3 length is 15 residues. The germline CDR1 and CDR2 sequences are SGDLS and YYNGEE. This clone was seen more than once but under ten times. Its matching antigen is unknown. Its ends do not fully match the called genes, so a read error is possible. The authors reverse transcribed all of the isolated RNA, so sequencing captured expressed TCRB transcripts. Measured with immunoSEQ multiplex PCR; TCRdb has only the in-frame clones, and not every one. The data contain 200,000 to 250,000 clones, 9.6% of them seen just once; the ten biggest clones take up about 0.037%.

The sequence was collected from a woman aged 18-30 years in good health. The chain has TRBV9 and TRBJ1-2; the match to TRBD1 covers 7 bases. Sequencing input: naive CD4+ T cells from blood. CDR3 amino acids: CASSVGIRGTYDYTF. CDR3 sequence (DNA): TGTGCCAGCAGCGTAGGAATCAGGGGGACCTATGACTACACCTTC.